These 30 T cell receptor beta chains were sequenced from one sample in a study of cytomegalovirus exposure and HLA in healthy donors. PCR was performed using 60 Vbeta and 13 Jbeta primers. This table comes from immunoSEQ multiplex PCR, and its TCRdb copy is limited to in-frame clones, with some not included. The data show 90,000 to 110,000 clones, with roughly three quarters seen just once and 3% to 3.5% held by the top ten. The material sequenced was PBMCs. Receptors were obtained from a man aged 30-40 years in good health and CMV-seronegative.

This rearrangement joins TRBV7-2 to TRBJ2-7; TRBD1 aligns across 10 bases. CDR1 is SGHTA, CDR2 FQGNSA, per germline. V dropped 2 bases and J dropped 3; count of bases not matched to a gene: 4. This CDR3 region has 15 residues. The CDR3 nucleotides are TGTGCCAGCAGCTTAACGGGACAGGGGAACTACGAGCAGTACTTC. It codes for CASSLTGQGNYEQYF.

The chain joins TRBV4-2 to TRBJ1-5, with no clear D. The germline gives CDR1 LGHNA, CDR2 YNFKEQ. The CDR3 totals 15 residues. Trimming shortened V by 4 bases and J by 0 bases, and 10 bases separated the two germline ends. The DNA for the CDR3 is TGTGCCAGCAGCCCCGACTGGAATAGCAATCAGCCCCAGCATTTT. This gives the protein CASSPDWNSNQPQHF.

About this clone itself: Other DNA variants within this sample encode the same CDR3. This rearrangement joins TRBV2 to TRBJ2-6; D might be TRBD1 (5 bases). CDR1 and CDR2 from the germline V gene are SNHLY and FYNNEI. Trimming cost V 5 bases and J 0 bases, with 20 bases left between them. This CDR3 region has 19 residues. CDR3 in DNA: TGTGCCAGCAGTCCTCAAGGCAGAGTAGGACACTCTGGGGCCAACGTCCTGACTTTC. Translation: CASSPQGRVGHSGANVLTF.

The rearrangement uses TRBV7-9 and TRBJ1-4; 7 nucleotides match TRBD1. The CDR3 runs to 15 residues. From germline, CDR1 is SEHNR and CDR2 FQNEAQ (reference sequence). The V gene end was trimmed by 1 base and the J gene end by 8 bases; junction bases not matched to a gene: 7. The CDR3 sequence: CASSLGDREGEKLFF. CDR3 DNA: TGTGCCAGCAGCTTAGGCGACAGGGAAGGGGAAAAACTGTTTTTT.

This chain joins TRBV10-3 and TRBJ1-2, with D hard to call. There are 12 residues in the CDR3. Trimming stripped 6 bases from V and 8 bases from J, with 13 bases between. Germline loops: CDR1 ENHRY, CDR2 SYGVKD. This CDR3 is CAIRQALSGYTF. Written as DNA, the CDR3 is TGTGCCATCAGGCAGGCCTTGAGCGGCTACACCTTC.

This clone occurred once. The rearrangement links TRBV5-1 to TRBJ2-1, with 15 nucleotides matching TRBD2. Germline V lookup: CDR1 SGHRS, CDR2 YFSETQ. The trim removed 4 bases at V and 7 bases at J, leaving 3 bases unmatched. The CDR3 is 15 amino acids. CDR3: CASSDGTSGGNEQFF. The CDR3 DNA follows: TGCGCCAGCAGCGACGGGACTAGCGGGGGGAATGAGCAGTTCTTC.

This clone was seen a handful of times. This chain uses TRBV19 with TRBJ1-5; 7 nucleotides agree with TRBD1. Germline V lookup: CDR1 LNHDA, CDR2 SQIVND (reference sequence). The CDR3 contains 15 residues. Germline trimming cut 8 bases from V and 3 bases from J; bases unmatched to any gene: 10. CDR3 protein: CASRRDSTLNQPQHF. For the CDR3, the DNA is TGTGCCAGTCGGCGGGACAGTACCCTCAATCAGCCCCAGCATTTT.

V gene TRBV2 combines with J gene TRBJ2-1, with D uncertain. From germline, CDR1 is SNHLY and CDR2 FYNNEI. V was clipped by 8 bases and J by 2 bases, with 22 bases between them. CDR3 length: 17 amino acids. CDR3 in amino acids: CASSERVMRRPYNEQFF. The CDR3 nucleotides are TGTGCCAGCTCTGAACGGGTAATGCGTCGCCCCTACAATGAGCAGTTCTTC.

The chain carries TRBV28 and TRBJ1-2; D is unresolved. V was cut by 6 bases and J by 4 bases, with 21 bases left in between. From germline, CDR1 is MDHEN and CDR2 SYDVKM. The CDR3 runs 16 residues. The CDR3 DNA sequence: TGTGCCAGCAGCCAAATTTCGATAACGTTAGCCTATGGCTACACCTTC. Translation gives CASSQISITLAYGYTF.

The chain is built from TRBV28 and TRBJ1-4; 8 positions match TRBD1. Losses at the gene ends were 3 bases for V and 7 bases for J; bases not matched to a gene: 4. The CDR3 is made up of 14 amino acids. Per germline, CDR1 MDHEN and CDR2 SYDVKM. CDR3 in amino acids: CASSLTGVGEKLFF. The CDR3 nucleotides are TGTGCCAGCAGTTTGACAGGGGTAGGTGAAAAACTGTTTTTT.

The chain is built from TRBV4-2 and TRBJ1-5, with D possibly being TRBD1 (6 bases). The CDR3 has 15 amino acids. Trimming shortened V by 1 base and J by 5 bases, and 12 bases separated the two germline ends. The germline V gene has CDR1 LGHNA and CDR2 YNFKEQ. CDR3: CASSQGPGGDQPQHF. The CDR3 nucleotides are TGTGCCAGCAGCCAAGGGCCGGGGGGCGATCAGCCCCAGCATTTT.

The V and J genes are TRBV2 and TRBJ2-5, with D possibly being TRBD2 (5 bases). The J call may not be correct, given that the DNA end is closer to TRBJ2-7. The germline CDR1 and CDR2 sequences are SNHLY and FYNNEI. This CDR3 region has 16 residues. The CDR3 loop reads CASGRINHGLTYEQYF. In nucleotides, the CDR3 is TGTGCCAGCGGCAGGATAAACCACGGACTTACCTACGAGCAGTACTTC.

The V call is TRBV7-2, the J call TRBJ1-1; D is ambiguous. CDR1 SGHTA and CDR2 FQGNSA come from the germline V gene. V was trimmed by 3 bases and J by 2 bases, leaving 10 bases between them. The CDR3 is 14 amino acids. CDR3 residues: CASSFDTTNTEAFF. The CDR3 DNA is TGTGCCAGCAGCTTTGACACCACTAACACTGAAGCTTTCTTT.

The CDR3 is CASSESGTGESGANVLTF. The CDR3 coding sequence is TGTGCCAGCAGTGAATCCGGGACAGGGGAATCTGGGGCCAACGTCCTGACTTTC. V gene TRBV6-1 combines with J gene TRBJ2-6, with 10 bases lining up with TRBD1. The CDR3 sequence is 18 residues long. Looked up from germline, CDR1 is MNHNS and CDR2 is SASEGT. Trimming took 2 bases from V and 1 from J; bases not matched to a gene: 5.

In DNA form, the CDR3 reads TGTGCCAGCTCACCCGACAGGGGGACAGATACGCAGTATTTT. Its translation: CASSPDRGTDTQYF. The chain is built from TRBV18 and TRBJ2-3, with 9 positions matching TRBD1. The germline CDR1 and CDR2 sequences are KGHSH and LQKENI. V shed 3 bases and J 3 bases; nucleotides not matched to a gene: 1. The CDR3 is 14 residues long.

This chain links TRBV5-1 with TRBJ2-7; 13 bases align to TRBD2. This CDR3 is 13 amino acids long. The trim removed 8 bases at V and 5 bases at J, leaving 4 bases unmatched. Germline CDR1 and CDR2: SGHRS and YFSETQ. This CDR3 is CASRLAGGHEQYF. The CDR3 region has the DNA TGCGCCAGTAGACTAGCGGGAGGACACGAGCAGTACTTC.

The rearrangement joins TRBV4-3 to TRBJ2-1; tentative D call: TRBD1 (6 bases). Germline lookup yields CDR1 LGHNA and CDR2 YSLEER. Trimming shortened V by 3 bases and J by 8 bases, and 8 bases separated the two germline ends. This CDR3 has 12 amino acids. In nucleotides, the CDR3 is TGCGCCAGCAGCCAGGCAGGGGATGAGCAGTTCTTC. This sequence encodes CASSQAGDEQFF.

This chain links TRBV7-2 with TRBJ2-5; the D gene is possibly TRBD1 (6 bases). The end of the DNA fits TRBJ2-7 better, so the J call may be wrong. The germline CDR1 and CDR2 sequences are SGHTA and FQGNSA. CDR3 length equals 14 residues. CDR3 protein: CASSSGTIGHEQYF. The CDR3 bases are TGTGCCAGCAGCTCGGGGACAATTGGACACGAGCAGTACTTC.

This clone is a singleton in its sample. This sequence joins TRBV19 and TRBJ2-7, with TRBD1 identical over 9 bases. J was trimmed by 3 bases and V by 2 bases; bases with no gene match: 5. Germline-derived CDR1 and CDR2 are LNHDA and SQIVND (reference sequence). The CDR3 totals 15 residues. In DNA, the CDR3 is TGTGCCAGTAGTATATTCACAGGGGGCTTCTACGAGCAGTACTTC. Protein product: CASSIFTGGFYEQYF.

The CDR3 DNA is TGTGCCGGGCAGGTGACAGGCCTGAGGGGGACCCAGTACTTC. Protein product: CAGQVTGLRGTQYF. J is TRBJ2-5 and V is TRBV6-1; D is perhaps TRBD1 (6 bases). Germline loops: CDR1 MNHNS, CDR2 SASEGT. The CDR3 is 14 residues long. V lost 11 bases to trimming and J lost 7 bases, with 23 bases between them.

The chain links TRBV23-1 to TRBJ2-4, with D possibly matching TRBD1 (6 bases). TRBV23-1 belongs to the ORF category, with a function that is uncertain. V lost 3 bases, J lost 0 bases, and 18 bases lay in between. The CDR3 length is 18 residues. The CDR3 here is CASSQQLRGTLAKNIQYF. The CDR3 DNA reads TGCGCCAGCAGTCAGCAACTAAGGGGGACGTTAGCCAAAAACATTCAGTACTTC.

This clone came up once. The chain combines TRBV4-1 with TRBJ1-2; D is possibly TRBD1 (5 bases). Trimming took 0 bases from V and 2 from J, leaving 10 bases between them. The CDR3 has 15 amino acids. The germline CDR1 and CDR2 sequences are MGHRA and YSYEKL. The CDR3 region has the DNA TGCGCCAGCAGCCAAGAGTTCACAGGAAACTATGGCTACACCTTC. Translating it yields CASSQEFTGNYGYTF.

This chain links TRBV5-1 with TRBJ2-3; D may be TRBD1 (6 bases). The CDR3 is 17 residues long. Looked up from germline, CDR1 is SGHRS and CDR2 is YFSETQ. Trimming cost V 2 bases and J 0 bases, with 16 bases left between them. The CDR3 nucleotides are TGCGCCAGCAGCTTTACAGGGCCGAAGCAAAGCACAGATACGCAGTATTTT. Its translation: CASSFTGPKQSTDTQYF.

The chain links TRBV5-4 to TRBJ2-2; TRBD2 might be the D (5 bases). Germline CDR1 is SGHNT and CDR2 is YYREEE (reference sequence). The CDR3 has 15 amino acids. Between the trimmed V and J ends, which lost 4 bases and 1 base, there was a span of 11 bases. CDR3 sequence reads: CASSPRGVNTGELFF. As DNA, the CDR3 is TGTGCCAGCAGCCCCCGGGGTGTGAACACCGGGGAGCTGTTTTTT.

The CDR3 loop is CASSIGWSQPQHF. CDR3 coding DNA: TGTGCCAGTAGTATAGGCTGGAGTCAGCCCCAGCATTTT. The chain joins TRBV19 to TRBJ1-5; no clear D gene. V was shortened by 1 base and J by 6 bases, with 7 bases between the two germline ends. Germline CDR1 reads LNHDA; CDR2 reads SQIVND (reference sequence). The CDR3 loop spans 13 amino acids.

The chain recombines TRBV7-9 with TRBJ1-6, with 12 bases identical to TRBD1. CDR1 is SEHNR, CDR2 FQNEAQ, per germline (reference sequence). V gave up 3 bases and J gave up 5 bases; unmatched junction bases: 2. CDR3 length: 16 residues. The CDR3, as DNA: TGTGCCAGCAGCTTGGGACAGGGGGCCGATAATTCACCCCTCCACTTT. It is translated as CASSLGQGADNSPLHF.

The rearrangement links TRBV28 to TRBJ1-1; the D gene is possibly TRBD1 (5 bases). CDR1 is MDHEN and CDR2 is SYDVKM in the germline V gene. Trimming removed 6 bases at V and 1 base at J, with 15 bases between. The CDR3 consists of 15 residues. The CDR3 DNA is TGTGCCAGCAGCCCTGGGGGGACTTCGAACACTGAAGCTTTCTTT. This translates into CASSPGGTSNTEAFF.

The chain couples TRBV5-1 to TRBJ2-2; 10 nucleotides match TRBD2. This CDR3 spans 15 amino acids. Looked up from germline, CDR1 is SGHRS and CDR2 is YFSETQ. The V segment lost 4 bases and the J segment 2 bases; nucleotides outside the gene matches: 2. The CDR3 sequence: CASSRTSGNTGELFF. CDR3 nucleotides: TGCGCCAGCAGCCGGACTAGCGGCAACACCGGGGAGCTGTTTTTT.

The J gene is TRBJ2-1, the V gene TRBV10-3; 12 nucleotides match TRBD2. Looked up from germline, CDR1 is ENHRY and CDR2 is SYGVKD. With V trimmed by 0 bases and J by 8 bases, 5 bases remained unmatched. This CDR3 has 16 amino acids. The CDR3 DNA sequence: TGTGCCATCAGTGAGTCGAGGACTAGCGGGATGGATGAGCAGTTCTTC. As protein: CAISESRTSGMDEQFF.

V and J are TRBV28 and TRBJ2-5; D may be TRBD1 (6 bases). The J call may be faulty, since TRBJ2-7 better matches the DNA end. CDR1 MDHEN and CDR2 SYDVKM come from the germline V gene. CDR3 length: 14 amino acids. The CDR3 DNA reads as TGTGCCAGCAAGCGCTACAGGGAAGCCTACGAGCAGTACTTC. Translation gives CASKRYREAYEQYF.